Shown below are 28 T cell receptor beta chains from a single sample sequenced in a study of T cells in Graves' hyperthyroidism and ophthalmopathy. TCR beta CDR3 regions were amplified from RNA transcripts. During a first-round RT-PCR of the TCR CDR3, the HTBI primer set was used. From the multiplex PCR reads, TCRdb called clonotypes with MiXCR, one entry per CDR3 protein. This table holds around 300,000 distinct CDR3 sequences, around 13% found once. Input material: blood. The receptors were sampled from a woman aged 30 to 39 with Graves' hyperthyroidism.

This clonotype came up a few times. CDR3 bases: TGTGCCAGCAGGTCGACAGGCTCGGACGAGACCCAGTACTTC. Translating it yields CASRSTGSDETQYF. The rearrangement uses TRBV7-9 and TRBJ2-5; TRBD1 is a possible D gene (6 bases). CDR3 length: 14 amino acids. Looked up from germline, CDR1 is SEHNR and CDR2 is FQNEAQ (reference sequence). Trimming stripped 6 bases from V and 5 bases from J, with 16 bases between.

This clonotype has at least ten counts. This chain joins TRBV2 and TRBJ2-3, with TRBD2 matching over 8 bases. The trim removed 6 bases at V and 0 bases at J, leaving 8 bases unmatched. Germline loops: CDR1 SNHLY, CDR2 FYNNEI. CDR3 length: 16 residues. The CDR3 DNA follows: TGTGCCAGCAGCAGCGGGAGAGGAACTAGCACAGATACGCAGTATTTT. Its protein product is CASSSGRGTSTDTQYF.

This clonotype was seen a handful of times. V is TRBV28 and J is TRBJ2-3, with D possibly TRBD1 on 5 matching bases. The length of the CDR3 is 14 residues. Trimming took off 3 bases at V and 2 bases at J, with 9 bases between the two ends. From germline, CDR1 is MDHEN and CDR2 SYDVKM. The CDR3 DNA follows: TGTGCCAGCAGTTTGTCCAGGGCCACAGATACGCAGTATTTT. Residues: CASSLSRATDTQYF.

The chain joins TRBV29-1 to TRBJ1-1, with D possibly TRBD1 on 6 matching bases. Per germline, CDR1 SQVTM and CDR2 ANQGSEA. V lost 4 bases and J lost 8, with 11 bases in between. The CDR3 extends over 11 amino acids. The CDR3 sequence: CSVAQGTEAFF. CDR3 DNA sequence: TGCAGCGTTGCACAGGGCACGGAAGCTTTCTTT. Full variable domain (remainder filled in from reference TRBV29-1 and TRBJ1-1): SAVISQKPSRDICQRGTSLTIQCQVDSQVTMMFWYRQQPGQSLTLIATANQGSEATYESGFVIDKFPISRPNLTFSTLTVSNMSPEDSSIYLCSVAQGTEAFFGQGTRLTVV.

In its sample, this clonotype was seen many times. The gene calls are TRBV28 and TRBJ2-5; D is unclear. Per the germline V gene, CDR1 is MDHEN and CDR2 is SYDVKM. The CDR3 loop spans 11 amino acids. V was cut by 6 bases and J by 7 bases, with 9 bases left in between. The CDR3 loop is CASRESGTQYF. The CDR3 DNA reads TGTGCCAGCAGGGAAAGTGGGACCCAGTACTTC.

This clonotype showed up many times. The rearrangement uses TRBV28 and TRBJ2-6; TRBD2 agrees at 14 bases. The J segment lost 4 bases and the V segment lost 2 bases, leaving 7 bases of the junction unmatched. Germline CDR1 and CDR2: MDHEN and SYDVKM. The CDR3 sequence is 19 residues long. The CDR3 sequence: CASSLLGLAGEVGANVLTF. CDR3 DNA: TGTGCCAGCAGTTTACTGGGACTAGCGGGAGAGGTAGGGGCCAACGTCCTGACTTTC.

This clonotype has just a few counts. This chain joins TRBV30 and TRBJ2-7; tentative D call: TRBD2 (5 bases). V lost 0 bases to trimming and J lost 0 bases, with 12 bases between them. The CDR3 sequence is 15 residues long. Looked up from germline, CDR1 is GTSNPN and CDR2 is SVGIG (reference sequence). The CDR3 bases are TGTGCCTGGAGTGTCCGCCGAACTAGCTCCTACGAGCAGTACTTC. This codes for CAWSVRRTSSYEQYF.

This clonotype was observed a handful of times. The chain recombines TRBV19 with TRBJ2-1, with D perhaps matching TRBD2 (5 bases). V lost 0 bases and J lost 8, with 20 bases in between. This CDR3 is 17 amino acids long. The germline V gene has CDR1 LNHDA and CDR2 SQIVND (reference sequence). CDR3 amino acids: CASSIDLSRSLGDEQFF. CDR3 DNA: TGTGCCAGTAGTATAGACCTGTCACGGTCTCTCGGGGATGAGCAGTTCTTC.

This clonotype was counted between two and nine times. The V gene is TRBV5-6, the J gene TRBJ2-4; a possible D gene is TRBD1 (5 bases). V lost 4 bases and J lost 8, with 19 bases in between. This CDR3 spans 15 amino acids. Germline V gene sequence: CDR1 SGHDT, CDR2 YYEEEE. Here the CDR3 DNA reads TGTGCCAGCAGCGCGACAGCATATCCTGGGGACATTCAGTACTTC. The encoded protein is CASSATAYPGDIQYF. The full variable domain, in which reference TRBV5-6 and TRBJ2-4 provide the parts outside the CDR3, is DAGVTQSPTHLIKTRGQQVTLRCSPKSGHDTVSWYQQALGQGPQFIFQYYEEEERQRGNFPDRFSGHQFPNYSSELNVNALLLGDSALYLCASSATAYPGDIQYFGAGTRLSVL.

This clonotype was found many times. CDR3 loop: CASSYGESYEQYF. CDR3 bases: TGTGCCAGCAGTTACGGCGAGTCCTACGAGCAGTACTTC. This chain joins TRBV6-6 and TRBJ2-7; no definite D call. V dropped 2 bases and J dropped 1 base, with 6 bases sitting between them. CDR3 length: 13 residues. CDR1 and CDR2 from the germline V gene are MNHNY and SVGAGI (reference sequence).

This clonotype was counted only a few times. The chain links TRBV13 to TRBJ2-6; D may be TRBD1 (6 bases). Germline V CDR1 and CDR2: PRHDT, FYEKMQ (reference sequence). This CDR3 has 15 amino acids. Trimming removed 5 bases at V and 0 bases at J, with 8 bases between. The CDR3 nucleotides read TGTGCCAGCAGCCGGACAGACTCTGGGGCCAACGTCCTGACTTTC. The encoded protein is CASSRTDSGANVLTF.

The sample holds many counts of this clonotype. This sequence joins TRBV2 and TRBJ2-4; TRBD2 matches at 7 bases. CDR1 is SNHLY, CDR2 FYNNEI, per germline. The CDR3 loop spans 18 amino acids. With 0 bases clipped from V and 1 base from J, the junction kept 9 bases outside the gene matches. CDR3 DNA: TGTGCCAGCAGTGAAGCGCGAAGGGAGGGCTCGGCCAAAAACATTCAGTACTTC. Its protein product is CASSEARREGSAKNIQYF. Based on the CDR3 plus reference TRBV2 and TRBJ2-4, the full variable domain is EPEVTQTPSHQVTQMGQEVILRCVPISNHLYFYWYRQILGQKVEFLVSFYNNEISEKSEIFDDQFSVERPDGSNFTLKIRSTKLEDSAMYFCASSEARREGSAKNIQYFGAGTRLSVL.

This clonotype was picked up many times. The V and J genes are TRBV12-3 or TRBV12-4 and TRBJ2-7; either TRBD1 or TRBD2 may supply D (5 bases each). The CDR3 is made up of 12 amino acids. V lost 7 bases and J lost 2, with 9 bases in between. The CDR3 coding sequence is TGTGCCAGCACTACGGGACCCTACGAGCAGTACTTC. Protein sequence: CASTTGPYEQYF.

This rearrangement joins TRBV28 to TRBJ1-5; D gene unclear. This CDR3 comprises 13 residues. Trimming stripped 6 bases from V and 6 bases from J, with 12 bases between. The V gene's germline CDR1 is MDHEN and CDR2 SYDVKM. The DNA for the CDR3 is TGTGCCAGCAGCTCGAGAGGTGGTCAGCCCCAGCATTTT. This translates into CASSSRGGQPQHF.

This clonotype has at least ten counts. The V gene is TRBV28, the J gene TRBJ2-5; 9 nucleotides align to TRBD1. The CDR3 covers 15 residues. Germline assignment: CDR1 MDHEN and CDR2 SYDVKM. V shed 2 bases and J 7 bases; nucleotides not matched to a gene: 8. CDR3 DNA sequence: TGTGCCAGCAGTTTACCCGGGACAGGGAAAGTGACCCAGTACTTC. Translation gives CASSLPGTGKVTQYF.

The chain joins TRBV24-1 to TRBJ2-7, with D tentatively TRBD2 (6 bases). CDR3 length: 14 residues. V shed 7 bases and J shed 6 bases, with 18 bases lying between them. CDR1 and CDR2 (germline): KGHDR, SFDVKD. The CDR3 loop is CATSVGLPGSEQYF. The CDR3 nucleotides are TGTGCCACCAGCGTCGGCCTACCCGGGAGCGAGCAGTACTTC.

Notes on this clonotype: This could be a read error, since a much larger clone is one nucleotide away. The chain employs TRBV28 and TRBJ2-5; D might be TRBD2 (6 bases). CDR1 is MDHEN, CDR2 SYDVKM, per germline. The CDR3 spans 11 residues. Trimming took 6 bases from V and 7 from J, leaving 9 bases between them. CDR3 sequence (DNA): TGTGCCAGCAGCCGGCGGGGGACCCAGTACTTC. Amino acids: CASSRRGTQYF. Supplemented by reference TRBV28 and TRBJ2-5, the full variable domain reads DVKVTQSSRYLVKRTGEKVFLECVQDMDHENMFWYRQDPGLGLRLIYFSYDVKMKEKGDIPEGYSVSREKKERFSLILESASTNQTSMYLCASSRRGTQYFGPGTRLLVL.

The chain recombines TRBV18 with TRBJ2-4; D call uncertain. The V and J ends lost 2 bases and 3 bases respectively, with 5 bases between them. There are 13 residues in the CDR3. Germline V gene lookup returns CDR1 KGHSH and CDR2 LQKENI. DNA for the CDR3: TGTGCCAGCTCACCAACTCACAAAAACATTCAGTACTTC. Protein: CASSPTHKNIQYF.

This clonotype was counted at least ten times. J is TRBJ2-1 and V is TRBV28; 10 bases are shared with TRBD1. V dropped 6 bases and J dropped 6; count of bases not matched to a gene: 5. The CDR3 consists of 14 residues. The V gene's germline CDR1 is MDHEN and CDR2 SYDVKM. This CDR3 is CASSPRTGGNEQFF. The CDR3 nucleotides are TGTGCCAGCAGCCCCCGGACAGGGGGCAATGAGCAGTTCTTC.

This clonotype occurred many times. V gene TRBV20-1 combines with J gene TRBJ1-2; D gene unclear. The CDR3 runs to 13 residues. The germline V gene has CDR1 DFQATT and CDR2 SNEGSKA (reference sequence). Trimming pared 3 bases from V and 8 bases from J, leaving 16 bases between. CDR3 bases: TGCAGTGCTAGCACGGGCGGCGTCCGGGGCTACACCTTC. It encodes CSASTGGVRGYTF.

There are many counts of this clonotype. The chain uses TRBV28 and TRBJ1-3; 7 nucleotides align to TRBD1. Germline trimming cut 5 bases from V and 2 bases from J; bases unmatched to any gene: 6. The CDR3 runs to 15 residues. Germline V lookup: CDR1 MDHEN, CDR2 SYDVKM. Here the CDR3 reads CASSIQQGPGNTIYF. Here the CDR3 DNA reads TGTGCCAGCAGTATCCAACAGGGGCCTGGAAACACCATATATTTT.

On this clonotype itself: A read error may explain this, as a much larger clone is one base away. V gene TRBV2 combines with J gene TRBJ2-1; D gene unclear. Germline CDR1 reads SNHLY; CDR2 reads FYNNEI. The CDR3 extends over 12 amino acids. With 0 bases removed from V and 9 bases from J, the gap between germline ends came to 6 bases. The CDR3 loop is CASSEALSEQFF. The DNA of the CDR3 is TGTGCCAGCAGTGAAGCCCTCAGTGAGCAGTTCTTC. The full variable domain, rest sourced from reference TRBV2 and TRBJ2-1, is EPEVTQTPSHQVTQMGQEVILRCVPISNHLYFYWYRQILGQKVEFLVSFYNNEISEKSEIFDDQFSVERPDGSNFTLKIRSTKLEDSAMYFCASSEALSEQFFGPGTRLTVL.

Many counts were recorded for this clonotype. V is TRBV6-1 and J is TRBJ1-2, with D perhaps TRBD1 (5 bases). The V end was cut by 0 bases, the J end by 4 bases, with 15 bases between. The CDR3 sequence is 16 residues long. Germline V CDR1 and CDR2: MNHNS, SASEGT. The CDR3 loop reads CASSEALTGTGYGYTF. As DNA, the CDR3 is TGTGCCAGCAGTGAAGCGCTAACAGGTACCGGCTATGGCTACACCTTC.

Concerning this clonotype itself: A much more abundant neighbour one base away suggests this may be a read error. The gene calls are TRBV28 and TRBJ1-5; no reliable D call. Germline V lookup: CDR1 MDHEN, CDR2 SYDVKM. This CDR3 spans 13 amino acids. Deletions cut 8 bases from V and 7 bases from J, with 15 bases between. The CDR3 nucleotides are TGTGCCAGCCGGGTTGTGTATGGGCAGCCCCAGCATTTT. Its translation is CASRVVYGQPQHF.

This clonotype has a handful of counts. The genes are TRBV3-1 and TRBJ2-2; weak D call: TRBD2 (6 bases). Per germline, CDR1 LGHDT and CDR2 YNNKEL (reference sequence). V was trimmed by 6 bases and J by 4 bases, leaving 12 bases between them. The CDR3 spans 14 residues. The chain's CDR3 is CASRPSGPTGELFF. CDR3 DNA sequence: TGTGCCAGCAGACCCAGCGGGCCCACCGGGGAGCTGTTTTTT.

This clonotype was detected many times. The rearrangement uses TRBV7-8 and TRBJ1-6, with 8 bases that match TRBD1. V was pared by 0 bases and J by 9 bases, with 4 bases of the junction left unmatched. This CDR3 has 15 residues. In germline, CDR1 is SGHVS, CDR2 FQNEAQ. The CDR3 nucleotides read TGTGCCAGCAGCTTAGCGTCGGACAGGGTTTCACCCCTCCACTTT. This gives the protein CASSLASDRVSPLHF.

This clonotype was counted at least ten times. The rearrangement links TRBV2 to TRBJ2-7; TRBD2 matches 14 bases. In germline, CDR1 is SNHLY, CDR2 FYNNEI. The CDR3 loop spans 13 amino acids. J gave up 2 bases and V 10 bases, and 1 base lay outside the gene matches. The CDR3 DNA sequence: TGTGCCAAGGGACTAGCGGGAGCCTACGAGCAGTACTTC. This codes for CAKGLAGAYEQYF.

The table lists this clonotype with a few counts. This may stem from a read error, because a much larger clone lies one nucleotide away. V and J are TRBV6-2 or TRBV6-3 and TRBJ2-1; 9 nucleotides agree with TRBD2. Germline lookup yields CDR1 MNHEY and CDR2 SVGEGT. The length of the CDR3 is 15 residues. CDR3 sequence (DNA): TGTGCCGGCAGATTAGCGGGAGCAGTGTACAATGAGCAGTTCTTC. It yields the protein CAGRLAGAVYNEQFF.